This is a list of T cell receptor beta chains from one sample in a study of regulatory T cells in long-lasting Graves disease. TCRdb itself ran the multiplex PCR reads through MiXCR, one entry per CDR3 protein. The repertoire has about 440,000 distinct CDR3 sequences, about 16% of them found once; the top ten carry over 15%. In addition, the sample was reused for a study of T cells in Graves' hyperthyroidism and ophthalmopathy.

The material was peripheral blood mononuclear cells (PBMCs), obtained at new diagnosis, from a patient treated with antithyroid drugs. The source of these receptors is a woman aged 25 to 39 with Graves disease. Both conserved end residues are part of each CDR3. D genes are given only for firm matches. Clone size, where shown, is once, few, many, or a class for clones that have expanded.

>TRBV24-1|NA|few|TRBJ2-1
TGTGCCACCAGTGACCCATCAGGGGTTTACAATGAGCAGTTCTTC
CATSDPSGVYNEQFF
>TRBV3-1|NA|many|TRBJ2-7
TGTGCCAGCAGCCAAGCCCTGGGCAGCTACGAGCAGTACTTC
CASSQALGSYEQYF
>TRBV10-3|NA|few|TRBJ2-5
TGTGCCATAGGACCGGGTGGGGGAGAGACCCAGTACTTC
CAIGPGGGETQYF
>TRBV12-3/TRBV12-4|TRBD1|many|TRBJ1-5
TGTGCCAGCAGCCCCGGACAGGGTAGCAATCAGCCCCAGCATTTT
CASSPGQGSNQPQHF
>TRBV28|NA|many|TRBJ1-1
TGTGCCAGCAGTTTATACGACACTGAAGCTTTCTTT
CASSLYDTEAFF
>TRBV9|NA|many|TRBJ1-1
TGTGCCAGCAGCTCGACCGGCACTGAAGCTTTCTTT
CASSSTGTEAFF
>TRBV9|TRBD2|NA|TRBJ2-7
TGTGCCAGCAGCGTAGGTACTAGCGGATACTACGAGCAGTACTTC
CASSVGTSGYYEQYF
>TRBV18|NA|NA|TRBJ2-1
TGTGCCAGCTCACCACTCGTACAGGGGACTGAGCAGCTCTTC
CASSPLVQGTEQLF
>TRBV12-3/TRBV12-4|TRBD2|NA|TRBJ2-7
TGTGCCAGCAGCCCTCCCGACCGGACTAGCGGGAGTCACTACGAGCAGTACTTC
CASSPPDRTSGSHYEQYF
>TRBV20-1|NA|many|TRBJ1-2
TGCAGTGCCCTCTTGGGGGGGGCCTTCGACTACACCTTC
CSALLGGAFDYTF
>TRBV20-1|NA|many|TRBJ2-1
TGCAGTGTCACCTCCGGACGGTTATCCAGGAATGAGCAGTTCTTC
CSVTSGRLSRNEQFF
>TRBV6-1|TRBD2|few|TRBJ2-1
TGTGCCAGCAGATTTAGCGGGAATGAGCAGTTCTTC
CASRFSGNEQFF
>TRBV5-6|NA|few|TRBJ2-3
TGTGCCAGCAGCTTGGTGGAAACAGATACGCAGTATTTT
CASSLVETDTQYF
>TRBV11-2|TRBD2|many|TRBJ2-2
TGTGCCAGCAGCTCACGTGGGGGACTAGCGGGAGTACGGACCGGGGAGCTGTTTTTT
CASSSRGGLAGVRTGELFF
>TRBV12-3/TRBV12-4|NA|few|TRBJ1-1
TGTGCCAGCAGGAACCGCAGGGGCTTACTCACTGAAGCTTTCTTT
CASRNRRGLLTEAFF
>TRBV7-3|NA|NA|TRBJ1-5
TGTGCCAGCAGCGACGCGGGGATGGGGGGCAATCAGCCCCAGCATTTT
CASSDAGMGGNQPQHF
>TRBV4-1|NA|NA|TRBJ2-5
TGCGCCAGCAGCCAAGATGTCGGGTGGGGGACCCAGTACTTC
CASSQDVGWGTQYF
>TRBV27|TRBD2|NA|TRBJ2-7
TGTGCCAGCAGTTCAGATCTGCCCGGGACTAGCGGGTGGTTTTCTTTACACGAGCAGTACTTC
CASSSDLPGTSGWFSLHEQYF
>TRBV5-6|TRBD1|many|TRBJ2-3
TGTGCCAGCAGCTTGTGGGACAGGCCCTCGGCAGATACGCAGTATTTT
CASSLWDRPSADTQYF
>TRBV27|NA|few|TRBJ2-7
TGTGCCAGCAGTAGATCCGGGCTCCACGAGCAGTACTTC
CASSRSGLHEQYF
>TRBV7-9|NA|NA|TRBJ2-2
TGTGCCAGCAGCCCGGACAGCGGGGAGCTGTTTTTT
CASSPDSGELFF
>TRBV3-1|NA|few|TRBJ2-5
TGTGCCAGCAGCCTTACCTCGACTCAAGAGACCCAGTACTTC
CASSLTSTQETQYF
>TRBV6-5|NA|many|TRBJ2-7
TGTGCCAGCAGTTATGAGCGGCGCTACGAGCAGTACTTC
CASSYERRYEQYF
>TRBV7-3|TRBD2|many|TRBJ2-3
TGTGCCAGCAGCTCGGGACTAGCTAGAGATACGCAGTATTTT
CASSSGLARDTQYF
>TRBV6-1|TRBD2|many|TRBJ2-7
TGTGCCAGCAGGGCAGCCGCGGGAGGCTACGAGCAGTACTTC
CASRAAAGGYEQYF
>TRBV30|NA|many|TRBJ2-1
TGTGCCTGGAGTGTAAGGTCCCGGAATGAGCAGTTCTTC
CAWSVRSRNEQFF
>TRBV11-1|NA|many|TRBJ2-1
TGTGCCAGCAGCTTAATGATTTATGAGCAGTTCTTC
CASSLMIYEQFF
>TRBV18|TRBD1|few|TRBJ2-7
TGTGCCAGCTCACCGCAACAGGGGGCCTACGAGCAGTACTTC
CASSPQQGAYEQYF
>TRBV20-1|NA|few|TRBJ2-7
TGCAGTGCTAGACCCCTGGGCTTCGAGCAGTACTTC
CSARPLGFEQYF
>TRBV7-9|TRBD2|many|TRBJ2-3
TGTGCCAGCAGCTCCGGGACTAGCGGGCCCGTCACGAATACGCAGTATTTT
CASSSGTSGPVTNTQYF
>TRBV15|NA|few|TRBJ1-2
TGTGCCACCAGCACAGGAGCCTCCTATGGCTACACCTTC
CATSTGASYGYTF
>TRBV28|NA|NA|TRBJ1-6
TGTGCCAGCAGTTTTGGACCGAATAATTCACCCCTCCACTTT
CASSFGPNNSPLHF
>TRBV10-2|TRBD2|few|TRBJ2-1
TGCGCCAGCAGACTAGCGGGAGCCAGGAATGAGCAGTTCTTC
CASRLAGARNEQFF
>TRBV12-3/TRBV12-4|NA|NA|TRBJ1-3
TGTGCCAGCAGTTTCCGGGGAAGGAGAAACACCATATATTTT
CASSFRGRRNTIYF
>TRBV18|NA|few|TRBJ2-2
TGTGCCAGCTCACCATATCCCGGGGAGCTGTTTTTT
CASSPYPGELFF
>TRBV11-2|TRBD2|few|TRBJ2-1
TGTGCCAGCAGCTTAGCTTATGGGCGGGAGAGAGAGAGTAACAAGGACAATGAGCAGTTCTTC
CASSLAYGRERESNKDNEQFF
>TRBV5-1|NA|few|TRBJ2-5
TGCGCCAGCAGCTCATACTACGAAGAGACCCAGTACTTC
CASSSYYEETQYF
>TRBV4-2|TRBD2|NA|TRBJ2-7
TGTGCCAGCAGCCAAGAGCGAGCGGGAGGGCCCCTACACGAGCAGTACTTC
CASSQERAGGPLHEQYF
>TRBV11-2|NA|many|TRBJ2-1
TGTGCCAGCAGCTTCGGTCTTCAGGTGGAGCAGTTCTTC
CASSFGLQVEQFF
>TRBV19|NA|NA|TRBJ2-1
TGTGCCAGTAGTAGGGGACAGCAAGCTTGGGGAGGGCAGTTCTTC
CASSRGQQAWGGQFF
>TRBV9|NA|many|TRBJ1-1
TGTGCCAGCAGCGCACAGGGTAGGGCTGAAGCTTTCTTT
CASSAQGRAEAFF
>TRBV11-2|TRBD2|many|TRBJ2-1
TGTGCCAGCAGCTTAGTTAGCGGGAGGAGCAATGAGCAGTTCTTC
CASSLVSGRSNEQFF
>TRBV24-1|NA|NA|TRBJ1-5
NA
CATSVGTGSNQPRHF
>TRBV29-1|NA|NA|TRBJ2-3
TGCAGCGGACGACAGATTGTAAACACAGATACGCAGTATTTT
CSGRQIVNTDTQYF
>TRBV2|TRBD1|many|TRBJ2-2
TGTGCCAGCAGCCAGAACCGGGACAGTATCGCCGGGGAGCTGTTTTTT
CASSQNRDSIAGELFF
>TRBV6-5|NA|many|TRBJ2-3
TGTGCCAGCAGTTACGGAGGCGGCCGCACAGATACGCAGTATTTT
CASSYGGGRTDTQYF
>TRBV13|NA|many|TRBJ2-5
TGTGCCAGCACCACAGGAAGCGGGCGTCAAGAGACCCAGTACTTC
CASTTGSGRQETQYF
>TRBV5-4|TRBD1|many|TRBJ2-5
TGTGCCAGCAGCACCACAGGGGAGTCGTGGGAGACCCAGTACTTC
CASSTTGESWETQYF